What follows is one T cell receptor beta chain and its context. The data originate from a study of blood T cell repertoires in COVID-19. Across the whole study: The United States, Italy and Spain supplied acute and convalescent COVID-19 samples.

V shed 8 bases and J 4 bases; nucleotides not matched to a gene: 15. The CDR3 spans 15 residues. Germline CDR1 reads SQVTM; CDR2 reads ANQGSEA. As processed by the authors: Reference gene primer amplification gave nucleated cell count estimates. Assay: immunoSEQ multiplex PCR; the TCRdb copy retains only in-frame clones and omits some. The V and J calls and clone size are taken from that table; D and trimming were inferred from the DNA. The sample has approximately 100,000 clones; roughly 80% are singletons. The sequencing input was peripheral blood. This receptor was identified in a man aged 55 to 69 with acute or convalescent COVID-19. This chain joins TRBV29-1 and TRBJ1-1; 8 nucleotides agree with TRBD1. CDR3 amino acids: CSSDRENWQGTEAFF. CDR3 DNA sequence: TGCAGCTCGGACAGGGAAAATTGGCAGGGCACTGAAGCTTTCTTT. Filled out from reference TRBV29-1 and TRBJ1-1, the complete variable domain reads SAVISQKPSRDICQRGTSLTIQCQVDSQVTMMFWYRQQPGQSLTLIATANQGSEATYESGFVIDKFPISRPNLTFSTLTVSNMSPEDSSIYLCSSDRENWQGTEAFFGQGTRLTVV.